The rows below give T cell receptor beta chains drawn from one sample of a study of cytomegalovirus exposure and HLA in healthy donors. TCRdb's copy holds only in-frame clones and misses some; the assay was immunoSEQ multiplex PCR. The table records about 190,000 clones, 70% to 75% of them present only once. What was sequenced was PBMCs. The receptors originated from a man aged 25 to 40 in good health and CMV-seropositive. Each CDR3 is given with its conserved first and last residue. Fields, in order: clone size, J gene, D gene, V gene, CDR3 DNA, CDR3 protein. D genes are given only for firm matches. Rows may omit the clone size; those that give it use once, few, many or a size class.

NA,TRBJ1-2,NA,TRBV7-8,TGTGCCAGCAGCTTGTACGGATTTGAGGAGCCTCCTTCAGCTAACTATGGCTACACCTTC,CASSLYGFEEPPSANYGYTF
NA,TRBJ2-1,NA,TRBV7-2,TGTGCCAGCAGCTTAGGTGGGCTAGCGATTTACAATGAGCAGTTCTTC,CASSLGGLAIYNEQFF
NA,TRBJ2-4,TRBD2,TRBV2,TGTGCCAGCGACCGGGAGGGAAAAAACATTCAGTACTTC,CASDREGKNIQYF
NA,TRBJ2-7,TRBD2,TRBV11-1,TGTGCCAGCAGCTTATTACCGGGACTAGCGGGAGTCGAGCAGTACTTC,CASSLLPGLAGVEQYF
NA,TRBJ2-6,TRBD1,TRBV9,TGTGCCAGCAGCTTCTACAGGGGAAACTCTGCCTCTGGGGCCAACGTCCTGACTTTC,CASSFYRGNSASGANVLTF
NA,TRBJ1-1,NA,TRBV19,TGTGCCAGTAGCGGTCAGGGGAGCACTGAAGCTTTCTTT,CASSGQGSTEAFF
few,TRBJ1-1,NA,TRBV6-5,TGTGCCAGCAGTGAGGTGGGTTCAGCCACTGAAGCTTTCTTT,CASSEVGSATEAFF
NA,TRBJ1-4,NA,TRBV9,TGTGCCAGCAGCGCAGGGGACCGAGAAAAACTGTTTTTT,CASSAGDREKLFF
NA,TRBJ1-5,NA,TRBV5-1,TGCGCCAGCAGCTTGGCAGGTGGCTCTAATCAGCCCCAGCATTTT,CASSLAGGSNQPQHF
NA,TRBJ2-7,NA,TRBV9,TGTGCCAGCAGCCAGGGGGGCACCTACGAGCAGTACTTC,CASSQGGTYEQYF
NA,TRBJ2-1,TRBD2,TRBV7-6,TGTGCCAGCAGCCCACCCGCGGGGGGGCCCTACAATGAGCAGTTCTTC,CASSPPAGGPYNEQFF
NA,TRBJ1-2,TRBD1,TRBV6-5,TGTGCCAGCACCTGGGGGACAGGGGTGCGCTACACCTTC,CASTWGTGVRYTF
NA,TRBJ2-1,NA,TRBV19,TGTGCCAGTGCCTATGAGGGACTGGGCTACAATGAGCAGTTCTTC,CASAYEGLGYNEQFF
NA,TRBJ2-3,TRBD1,TRBV6-5,TGTGCCAGCAGTGACAGGGTGCGAGATACGCAGTATTTT,CASSDRVRDTQYF
NA,TRBJ2-7,TRBD2,TRBV2,TGTGCAAGCGGGGGCCGCCTCGAGCAGTACTTC,CASGGRLEQYF
NA,TRBJ2-5,TRBD2,TRBV5-4,TGTGCCAGCAGCTTGAGGCGGGGGGAGGGGAAGACCCAGTACTTC,CASSLRRGEGKTQYF
few,TRBJ1-4,TRBD1,TRBV7-9,TGTGCCAGCAGCTCGACAGGGGTTGAAAAACTGTTTTTT,CASSSTGVEKLFF
NA,TRBJ2-2,NA,TRBV28,TGTGCCAGCAGTTTAGGAGCCGACACCGGGGAGCTGTTTTTT,CASSLGADTGELFF